This is a list of T cell receptor beta chains from one sample in a study of T cells in Graves' hyperthyroidism and ophthalmopathy. TCRdb redid the calling of the multiplex PCR reads with MiXCR, one entry per CDR3 protein. The sample has fewer than 650,000 distinct CDR3 sequences, 12% to 15% seen once. The specimen sequenced was blood. Receptors originate from a woman aged 18-29 years with Graves' ophthalmopathy. CDR3s leave out the opening cysteine and the closing phenylalanine or tryptophan. The order of the fields is V gene, J gene, CDR3 protein.

>TRBV28|TRBJ2-6
ASSFLAGQGGSNVLT
>TRBV30|TRBJ1-2
AWRETLNYGYT
>TRBV12-3/TRBV12-4|TRBJ1-3
AMGQGADGNTIY
>TRBV4-2|TRBJ1-1
ASSQDQYEAF
>TRBV7-2|TRBJ2-7
ASSLDRAYRYEQY
>TRBV4-1|TRBJ2-2
ASSRVGQNTGELF
>TRBV11-1|TRBJ1-1
ASSLVEVNTEAF
>TRBV24-1|TRBJ2-4
ATSDQDIQY
>TRBV7-8|TRBJ1-1
ASSSRQGGTEAF
>TRBV10-2|TRBJ2-5
ASSEGTEETQY
>TRBV5-4|TRBJ2-3
ASSFLLAGETDTQY
>TRBV2|TRBJ2-7
ASSDPRTGETYEQY